Each of the 8 T cell receptor beta chains below was sequenced from the same sample in a study of T cells in Graves' hyperthyroidism and ophthalmopathy. Amplified TCR beta CDR3 regions came from RNA transcripts. The HTBI primer set served for first-round RT-PCR of the TCR CDR3. TCRdb redid the calling of the multiplex PCR reads with MiXCR, one entry per CDR3 protein. This sample has nearly 750,000 distinct CDR3 sequences; about a third occur once, and the top ten carry about a third. The sample taken for sequencing was blood. These receptors all stem from a woman in her thirties or forties with Graves' hyperthyroidism.

Only a few counts were recorded for this clonotype. The chain links TRBV11-2 to TRBJ1-3; D is uncertain. Per the germline V gene, CDR1 is SGHAT and CDR2 is FQNNGV. The ends were cut back, 0 bases at V and 0 bases at J, with 12 bases in the middle. CDR3 length: 17 residues. The CDR3 DNA is TGTGCCAGCAGCTTAGATCGACGGAGCCTCTCTGGAAACACCATATATTTT. Protein product: CASSLDRRSLSGNTIYF. Combining the CDR3 with reference TRBV11-2 and TRBJ1-3 gives the whole variable domain EAGVAQSPRYKIIEKRQSVAFWCNPISGHATLYWYQQILGQGPKLLIQFQNNGVVDDSQLPKDRFSAERLKGVDSTLKIQPAKLEDSAVYLCASSLDRRSLSGNTIYFGEGSWLTVV.

This clonotype turned up a few times. The V gene is TRBV24-1, the J gene TRBJ2-3, with 9 bases identical to TRBD1. This CDR3 spans 15 amino acids. Germline lookup yields CDR1 KGHDR and CDR2 SFDVKD. Trimming at V came to 8 bases and at J to 4 bases, leaving 9 bases not matched to a gene. The DNA for the CDR3 is TGTGCCACCAAACAAGGACAGGGGTGGTCAGATACGCAGTATTTT. Translation gives CATKQGQGWSDTQYF.

The table lists this clonotype with many counts. The chain combines TRBV19 with TRBJ1-2, with 10 bases lining up with TRBD1. Losses at the gene ends were 9 bases for V and 6 bases for J; bases not matched to a gene: 7. The CDR3 has 13 residues. Germline V lookup: CDR1 LNHDA, CDR2 SQIVND (reference sequence). This chain's CDR3 is CASRGTGAHGYTF. The CDR3 DNA follows: TGTGCCAGCCGAGGGACAGGGGCCCATGGCTACACCTTC.

The table lists this clonotype with a few counts. This chain connects TRBV6-1 to TRBJ2-7, with 10 bases aligning to TRBD2. With V trimmed by 7 bases and J by 5 bases, 8 bases remained unmatched. CDR1 MNHNS and CDR2 SASEGT come from the germline V gene. The CDR3 loop spans 14 amino acids. CDR3 loop: CASKPGLALHEQYF. CDR3 DNA sequence: TGTGCCAGCAAACCGGGACTAGCGCTTCACGAGCAGTACTTC.

The chain combines TRBV19 with TRBJ1-5; D ambiguous. The CDR3 sequence is 13 residues long. V shed 7 bases and J shed 7 bases, with 14 bases lying between them. Germline CDR1 and CDR2: LNHDA and SQIVND (reference sequence). This CDR3 reads CASTPTETQPQHF. The CDR3 bases are TGTGCCAGTACCCCTACAGAGACCCAGCCCCAGCATTTT. Together with reference TRBV19 and TRBJ1-5, the CDR3 gives the full variable domain: DGGITQSPKYLFRKEGQNVTLSCEQNLNHDAMYWYRQDPGQGLRLIYYSQIVNDFQKGDIAEGYSVSREKKESFPLTVTSAQKNPTAFYLCASTPTETQPQHFGDGTRLSIL.

This clonotype was recorded a few times. V usage is TRBV19 and J usage is TRBJ1-2; D gene ambiguous. Trimming pared 5 bases from V and 4 bases from J, leaving 14 bases between. Per the germline V gene, CDR1 is LNHDA and CDR2 is SQIVND (reference sequence). The CDR3 covers 14 residues. Here the CDR3 reads CASSPLWGFYGYTF. DNA for the CDR3: TGTGCCAGTAGTCCCCTGTGGGGTTTCTATGGCTACACCTTC.

This clonotype occurred a few times. The chain is built from TRBV10-3 and TRBJ1-2; D unresolved. Germline V CDR1 and CDR2: ENHRY, SYGVKD. This CDR3 spans 13 amino acids. Trimming removed 10 bases at V and 4 bases at J, with 16 bases between. The CDR3 DNA follows: TGTGCCAGCAGATCTCCCCGACTCTATGGCTACACCTTC. It is translated as CASRSPRLYGYTF.

This chain joins TRBV29-1 and TRBJ2-1, with 9 nucleotides matching TRBD2. The J segment lost 8 bases and the V segment lost 3 bases, leaving 8 bases of the junction unmatched. Germline lookup yields CDR1 SQVTM and CDR2 ANQGSEA. CDR3 size: 14 residues. CDR3 amino acids: CSVEDSGSWHEQFF. CDR3 coding DNA: TGCAGCGTTGAGGATAGCGGGAGTTGGCATGAGCAGTTCTTC.